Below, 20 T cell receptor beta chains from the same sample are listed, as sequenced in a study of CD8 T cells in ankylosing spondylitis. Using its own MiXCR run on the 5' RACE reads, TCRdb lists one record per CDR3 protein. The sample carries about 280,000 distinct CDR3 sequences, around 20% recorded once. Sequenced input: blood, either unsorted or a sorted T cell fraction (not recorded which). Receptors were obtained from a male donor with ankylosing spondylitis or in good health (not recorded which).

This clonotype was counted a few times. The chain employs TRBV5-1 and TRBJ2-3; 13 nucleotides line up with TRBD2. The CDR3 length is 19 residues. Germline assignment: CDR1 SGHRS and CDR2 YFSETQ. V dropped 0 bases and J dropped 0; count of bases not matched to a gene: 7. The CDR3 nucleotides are TGCGCCAGCAGCTTGGCCGGGACTAGCGGGATCACCAGCACAGATACGCAGTATTTT. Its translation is CASSLAGTSGITSTDTQYF.

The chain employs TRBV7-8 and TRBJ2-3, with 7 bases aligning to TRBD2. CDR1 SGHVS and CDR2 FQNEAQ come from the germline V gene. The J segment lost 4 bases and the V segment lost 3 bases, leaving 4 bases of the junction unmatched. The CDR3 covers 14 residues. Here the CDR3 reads CASSFMAGADTQYF. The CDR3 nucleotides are TGTGCCAGCAGCTTTATGGCGGGGGCAGATACGCAGTATTTT.

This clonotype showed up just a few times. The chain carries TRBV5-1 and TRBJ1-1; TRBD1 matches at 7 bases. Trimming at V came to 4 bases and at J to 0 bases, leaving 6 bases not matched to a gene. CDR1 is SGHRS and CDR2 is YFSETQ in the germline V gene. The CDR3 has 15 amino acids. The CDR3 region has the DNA TGCGCCAGCAGCCCACCGGGACAGTTGAACACTGAAGCTTTCTTT. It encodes CASSPPGQLNTEAFF.

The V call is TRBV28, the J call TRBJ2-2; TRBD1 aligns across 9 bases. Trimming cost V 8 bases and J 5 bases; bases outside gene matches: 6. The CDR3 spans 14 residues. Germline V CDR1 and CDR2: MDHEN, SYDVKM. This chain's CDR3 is CASLQGARTGELFF. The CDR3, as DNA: TGTGCCAGCCTACAGGGGGCGCGGACCGGGGAGCTGTTTTTT.

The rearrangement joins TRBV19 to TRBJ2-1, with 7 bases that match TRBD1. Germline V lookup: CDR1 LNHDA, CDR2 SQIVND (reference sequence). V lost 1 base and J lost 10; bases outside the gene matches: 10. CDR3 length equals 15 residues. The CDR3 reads CASSIGLGQLHEQFF. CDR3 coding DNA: TGTGCCAGTAGTATAGGCTTGGGACAGCTCCACGAGCAGTTCTTC.

In DNA form, the CDR3 reads TGTGCCAGCAGTGAAGGGTTCGCAGGCCTCTACACCTTC. Translating it yields CASSEGFAGLYTF. The rearrangement joins TRBV2 to TRBJ1-2; D gene uncertain. The CDR3 is 13 amino acids. The germline gives CDR1 SNHLY, CDR2 FYNNEI. With 1 base removed from V and 10 bases from J, the gap between germline ends came to 13 bases.

The CDR3 sequence: CASSLGGDGNEQFF. As DNA, the CDR3 is TGTGCCAGCAGTTTAGGAGGGGACGGCAATGAGCAGTTCTTC. This chain links TRBV12-3 or TRBV12-4 with TRBJ2-1, with D perhaps TRBD1 or TRBD2 (5 bases each). The V gene lost 1 base and the J gene lost 6 bases, with 10 bases spanning the gap. This CDR3 is 14 amino acids long.

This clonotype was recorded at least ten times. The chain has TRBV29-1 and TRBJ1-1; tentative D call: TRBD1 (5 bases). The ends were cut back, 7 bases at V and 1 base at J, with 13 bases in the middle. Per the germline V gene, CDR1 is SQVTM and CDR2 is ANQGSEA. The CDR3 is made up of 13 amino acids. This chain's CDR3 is CSAVNQGNTEAFF. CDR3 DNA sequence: TGCAGCGCCGTAAACCAGGGGAACACTGAAGCTTTCTTT.

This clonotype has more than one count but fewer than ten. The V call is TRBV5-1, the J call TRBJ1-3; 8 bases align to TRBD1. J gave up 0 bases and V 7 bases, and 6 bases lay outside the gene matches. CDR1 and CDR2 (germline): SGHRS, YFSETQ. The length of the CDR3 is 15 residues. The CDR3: CASRDRPISGNTIYF. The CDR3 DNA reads TGCGCCAGCCGGGACAGGCCCATCTCTGGAAACACCATATATTTT.

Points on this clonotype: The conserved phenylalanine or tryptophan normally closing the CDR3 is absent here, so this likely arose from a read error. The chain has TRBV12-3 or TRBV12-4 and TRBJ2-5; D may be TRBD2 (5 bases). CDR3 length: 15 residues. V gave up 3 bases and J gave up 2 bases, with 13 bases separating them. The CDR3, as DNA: TGTGCCAGCAGTTTTCGGCAGCCGGGGCAAGAGACCCAGTACTCC. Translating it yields CASSFRQPGQETQYS.

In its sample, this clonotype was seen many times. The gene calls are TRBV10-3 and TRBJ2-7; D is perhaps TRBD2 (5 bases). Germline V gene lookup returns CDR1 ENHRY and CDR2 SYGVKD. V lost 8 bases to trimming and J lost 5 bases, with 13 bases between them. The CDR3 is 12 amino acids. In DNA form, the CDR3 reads TGTGCCATCTCCCCCCGGGGAGACGAGCAGTACGTC. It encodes CAISPRGDEQYV.

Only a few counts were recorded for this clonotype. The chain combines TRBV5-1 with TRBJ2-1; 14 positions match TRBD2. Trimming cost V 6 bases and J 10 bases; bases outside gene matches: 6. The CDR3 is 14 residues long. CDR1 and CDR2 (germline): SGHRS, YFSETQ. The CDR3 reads CASTGTSGSEEQFF. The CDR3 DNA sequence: TGCGCCAGCACCGGGACTAGCGGGAGTGAAGAGCAGTTCTTC.

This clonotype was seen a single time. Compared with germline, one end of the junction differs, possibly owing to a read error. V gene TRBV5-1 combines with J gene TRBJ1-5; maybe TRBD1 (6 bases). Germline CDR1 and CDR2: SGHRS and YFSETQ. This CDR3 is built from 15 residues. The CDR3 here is CVSSLGTNSNQPQHF. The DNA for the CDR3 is TGCGTCAGCAGCTTGGGGACAAATAGCAATCAGCCCCAGCATTTT.

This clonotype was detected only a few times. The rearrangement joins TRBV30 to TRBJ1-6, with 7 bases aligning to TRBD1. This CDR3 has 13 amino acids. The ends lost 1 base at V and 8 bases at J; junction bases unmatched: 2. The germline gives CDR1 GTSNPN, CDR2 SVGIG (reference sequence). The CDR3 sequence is CAWSGTGDSPLHF. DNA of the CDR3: TGTGCCTGGAGTGGGACAGGAGATTCACCCCTCCACTTT.

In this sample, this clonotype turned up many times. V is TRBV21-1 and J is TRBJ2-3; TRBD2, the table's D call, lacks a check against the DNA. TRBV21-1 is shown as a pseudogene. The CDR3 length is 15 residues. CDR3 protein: CASSSQGGDSDTQYF. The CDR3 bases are TGTGCCAGCAGCTCCCAAGGAGGGGATTCGGATACGCAGTATTTT.

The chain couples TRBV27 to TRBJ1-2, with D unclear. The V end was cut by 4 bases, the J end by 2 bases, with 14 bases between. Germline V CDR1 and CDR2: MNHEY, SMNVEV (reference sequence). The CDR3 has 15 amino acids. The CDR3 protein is CASSSQPGINYGYTF. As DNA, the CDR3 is TGTGCCAGCAGTTCCCAACCGGGTATAAACTATGGCTACACCTTC.

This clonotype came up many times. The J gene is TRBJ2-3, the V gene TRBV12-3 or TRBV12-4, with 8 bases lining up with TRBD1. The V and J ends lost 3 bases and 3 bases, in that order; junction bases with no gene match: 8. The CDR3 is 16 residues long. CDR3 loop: CASSFSSRGPTDTQYF. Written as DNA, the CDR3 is TGTGCCAGCAGTTTTAGTAGCAGGGGGCCGACAGATACGCAGTATTTT.

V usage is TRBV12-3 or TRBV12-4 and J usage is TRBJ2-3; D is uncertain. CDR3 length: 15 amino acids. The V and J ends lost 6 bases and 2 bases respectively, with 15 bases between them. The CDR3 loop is CASRGWSVVTDTQYF. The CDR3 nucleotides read TGTGCCAGCAGGGGTTGGTCGGTGGTCACAGATACGCAGTATTTT.

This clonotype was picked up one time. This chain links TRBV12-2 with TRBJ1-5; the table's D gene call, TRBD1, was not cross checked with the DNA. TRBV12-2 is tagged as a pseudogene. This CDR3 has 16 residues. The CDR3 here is CASRGRDRSMGQPQHF. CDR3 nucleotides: TGTGCAAGTCGCGGTCGGGACAGGAGTATGGGTCAGCCCCAGCATTTT.

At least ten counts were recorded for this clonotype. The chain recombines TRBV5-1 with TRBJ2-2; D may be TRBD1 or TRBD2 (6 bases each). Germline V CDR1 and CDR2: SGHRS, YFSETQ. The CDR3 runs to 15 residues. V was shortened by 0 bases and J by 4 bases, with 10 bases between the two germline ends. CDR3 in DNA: TGCGCCAGCAGCTTGGGCGGGACACCCACCGGGGAGCTGTTTTTT. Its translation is CASSLGGTPTGELFF.